The 25 T cell receptor beta chains listed next were all sequenced from one sample in a study of cytomegalovirus exposure and HLA in healthy donors. PCR was performed using 60 Vbeta and 13 Jbeta primers. Method: immunoSEQ multiplex PCR; TCRdb's copy keeps in-frame clones and lacks some. The sample carries 150,000 to 200,000 clones, 85% recorded once. Sequenced: PBMCs. These receptor sequences come from a boy under 10 years old in good health and CMV-seronegative.

The gene calls are TRBV6-1 and TRBJ2-5; D is unclear. The CDR3 totals 14 residues. Trimming removed 2 bases at V and 1 base at J, with 8 bases between. Germline loops: CDR1 MNHNS, CDR2 SASEGT. The CDR3 protein is CASSEQRFQETQYF. The CDR3, as DNA: TGTGCCAGCAGTGAACAGCGCTTCCAAGAGACCCAGTACTTC.

The CDR3: CASSLATTGIIETQYF. The CDR3, as DNA: TGTGCCAGCAGCTTAGCGACGACAGGGATAATAGAGACCCAGTACTTC. This chain links TRBV7-6 with TRBJ2-5; 7 bases agree with TRBD1. The trim removed 0 bases at V and 4 bases at J, leaving 8 bases unmatched. This CDR3 has 16 residues. Germline loops: CDR1 SGHVS, CDR2 FNYEAQ.

This clone was seen a single time. The rearrangement joins TRBV10-3 to TRBJ2-5, with 12 bases identical to TRBD2. Germline loops: CDR1 ENHRY, CDR2 SYGVKD. V lost 3 bases to trimming and J lost 2 bases; unmatched junction nucleotides: 1. The CDR3 loop spans 15 amino acids. The CDR3 coding sequence is TGTGCCATCAGTGATCTAGCGGGGGGGCAAGAGACCCAGTACTTC. This encodes CAISDLAGGQETQYF.

Comment on this clone: This same CDR3 is encoded by further DNA sequences in the sample. The chain carries TRBV13 and TRBJ2-7; 10 nucleotides line up with TRBD2. Trimming at V came to 5 bases and at J to 2 bases, leaving 6 bases not matched to a gene. CDR3 length: 15 amino acids. Germline values: CDR1 PRHDT, CDR2 FYEKMQ (reference sequence). The CDR3 DNA reads TGTGCCAGCAGCCCTAGGACTAGCGGACCCTACGAGCAGTACTTC. This gives the protein CASSPRTSGPYEQYF.

CDR3 region: CASSTRGTSTDTQYF. Written as DNA, the CDR3 is TGTGCCAGCAGCACACGAGGGACTAGCACAGATACGCAGTATTTT. The rearrangement links TRBV9 to TRBJ2-3; the D gene is possibly TRBD2 (6 bases). V was shortened by 4 bases and J by 0 bases, with 12 bases between the two germline ends. The CDR3 sequence is 15 residues long. Per the germline V gene, CDR1 is SGDLS and CDR2 is YYNGEE.

This chain joins TRBV14 and TRBJ2-6; 7 nucleotides match TRBD2. The CDR3 consists of 18 residues. CDR1 and CDR2 (germline): SGHDN, FVKESK. V lost 3 bases and J lost 3; bases outside the gene matches: 11. The CDR3 DNA follows: TGTGCCAGCAGCCATCGGACGGGGGGATGGATTGGGGCCAACGTCCTGACTTTC. This codes for CASSHRTGGWIGANVLTF.

The chain carries TRBV28 and TRBJ2-1; 11 bases agree with TRBD2. CDR1 is MDHEN and CDR2 is SYDVKM in the germline V gene. This CDR3 is built from 15 residues. V shed 5 bases, J shed 3 bases, and the junction held 3 bases outside the gene matches. The DNA of the CDR3 is TGTGCCAGCAGTCAACTAGCGGGAGACTACAATGAGCAGTTCTTC. This translates into CASSQLAGDYNEQFF.

The chain employs TRBV9 and TRBJ2-7; TRBD2 matches at 8 bases. The J segment lost 6 bases and the V segment lost 0 bases, leaving 5 bases of the junction unmatched. Germline V gene sequence: CDR1 SGDLS, CDR2 YYNGEE. The CDR3 length is 14 residues. The CDR3, as DNA: TGTGCCAGCAGCGTAGACGGGGGGGAGGGCGAGCAGTACTTC. Protein sequence: CASSVDGGEGEQYF.

The rearrangement joins TRBV6-1 to TRBJ1-5, with a possible D match to TRBD1 (5 bases). The CDR3 spans 15 residues. The V end was cut by 4 bases, the J end by 6 bases, with 16 bases between. Germline CDR1 and CDR2: MNHNS and SASEGT. CDR3 region: CASSGRGGGAQPQHF. The CDR3 nucleotides read TGTGCCAGCAGTGGCCGGGGCGGGGGTGCTCAGCCCCAGCATTTT.

This chain links TRBV7-3 with TRBJ2-5; D uncertain. V was cut by 2 bases and J by 4 bases, with 8 bases left in between. Germline V gives CDR1 SGHTA, CDR2 FQGTGA. This CDR3 has 13 residues. In nucleotides, the CDR3 is TGTGCCAGCAGCTTATCTCTGGCAGAGACCCAGTACTTC. The encoded protein is CASSLSLAETQYF.

This chain joins TRBV7-2 and TRBJ1-1; TRBD1 matches 7 bases. The CDR3 has 14 amino acids. Germline CDR1 and CDR2: SGHTA and FQGNSA. After removal of 5 bases from V and 7 bases from J, the junction contained 10 bases not matched to a gene. The CDR3 sequence is CASSPGTATVEAFF. CDR3 nucleotide sequence: TGTGCCAGCAGCCCCGGGACAGCGACCGTTGAAGCTTTCTTT.

CDR3 amino acids: CASSAEGVGEETQYF. Written as DNA, the CDR3 is TGCGCCAGCAGTGCGGAGGGAGTTGGGGAAGAGACCCAGTACTTC. The chain has TRBV10-2 and TRBJ2-5; D may be TRBD2 (6 bases). The CDR3 contains 15 residues. V was trimmed by 4 bases and J by 3 bases, leaving 15 bases between them. Germline V gene sequence: CDR1 WSHSY, CDR2 SAAADI.

V usage is TRBV15 and J usage is TRBJ2-5, with D possibly being TRBD1 (6 bases). This CDR3 has 15 residues. Germline V lookup: CDR1 LNHNV, CDR2 YYDKDF (reference sequence). V lost 1 base to trimming and J lost 5 bases, with 14 bases between them. The CDR3 nucleotides read TGTGCCACCAGCAGAGGGAGCAGGGGCTTGGAGACCCAGTACTTC. Amino acids: CATSRGSRGLETQYF.

The genes are TRBV6-1 and TRBJ1-5, with TRBD1 as a possible D gene (5 bases). CDR1 is MNHNS, CDR2 SASEGT, per germline. The germline V and J ends were trimmed by 0 bases and 5 bases, with 14 bases remaining between them. The CDR3 is 16 amino acids. The DNA of the CDR3 is TGTGCCAGCAGTGAAGCTGGGGGATGGGGGGATCAGCCCCAGCATTTT. It yields the protein CASSEAGGWGDQPQHF.

This clone was recorded only once. The chain employs TRBV29-1 and TRBJ1-3; TRBD1 agrees at 8 bases. CDR1 and CDR2 from the germline V gene are SQVTM and ANQGSEA. The CDR3 totals 14 residues. Trimming took 6 bases from V and 4 from J; bases not matched to a gene: 8. The CDR3 region is CSVFGTGSGNTIYF. The CDR3, as DNA: TGCAGCGTCTTTGGGACAGGTTCAGGAAACACCATATATTTT.

This chain uses TRBV5-1 with TRBJ1-1; D uncertain. This CDR3 comprises 17 residues. V lost 1 base and J lost 0, with 16 bases in between. Germline CDR1 reads SGHRS; CDR2 reads YFSETQ. The CDR3 here is CASSLFQAANLNTEAFF. The CDR3 coding sequence is TGCGCCAGCAGCTTGTTTCAGGCCGCGAACCTGAACACTGAAGCTTTCTTT.

The J gene is TRBJ1-2, the V gene TRBV6-1; the D gene is possibly TRBD1 (6 bases). Trimming stripped 6 bases from V and 0 bases from J, with 26 bases between. The CDR3 runs to 19 residues. Germline CDR1 and CDR2: MNHNS and SASEGT. In DNA, the CDR3 is TGTGCCAGCAGAGAACTCGATTGGACAGCAGCAACCTCTAACTATGGCTACACCTTC. It codes for CASRELDWTAATSNYGYTF.

The genes are TRBV2 and TRBJ1-1, with 8 bases that match TRBD1. CDR1 is SNHLY, CDR2 FYNNEI, per germline. V lost 6 bases to trimming and J lost 5 bases; unmatched junction nucleotides: 8. This CDR3 has 14 amino acids. The CDR3 bases are TGTGCCAGCAGAGGGACAGGATACGGAACTGAAGCTTTCTTT. Its protein product is CASRGTGYGTEAFF. Full variable domain (missing parts from reference TRBV2 and TRBJ1-1): EPEVTQTPSHQVTQMGQEVILRCVPISNHLYFYWYRQILGQKVEFLVSFYNNEISEKSEIFDDQFSVERPDGSNFTLKIRSTKLEDSAMYFCASRGTGYGTEAFFGQGTRLTVV.

This chain joins TRBV28 and TRBJ2-1; the D gene is possibly TRBD1 (6 bases). This CDR3 has 15 residues. V lost 7 bases to trimming and J lost 3 bases, with 16 bases between them. Per germline, CDR1 MDHEN and CDR2 SYDVKM. CDR3 DNA: TGTGCCAGCATCACAGCCCAAGGGGGCTACAATGAGCAGTTCTTC. Translated, it gives CASITAQGGYNEQFF.

The chain has TRBV28 and TRBJ2-7, with D perhaps matching TRBD2 (5 bases). The CDR3 has 16 amino acids. The V end was cut by 5 bases, the J end by 0 bases, with 17 bases between. The germline V gene has CDR1 MDHEN and CDR2 SYDVKM. CDR3 sequence reads: CASSPEAGFSSYEQYF. Here the CDR3 DNA reads TGTGCCAGCAGTCCCGAGGCGGGTTTTAGCTCCTACGAGCAGTACTTC.

This sequence joins TRBV27 and TRBJ1-4, with 10 bases that match TRBD1. V was pared by 10 bases and J by 7 bases, with 24 bases of the junction left unmatched. Germline V gene lookup returns CDR1 MNHEY and CDR2 SMNVEV (reference sequence). This CDR3 contains 19 residues. The CDR3 sequence is CATPCPPGQGPGLGEKLFF. The DNA of the CDR3 is TGTGCCACTCCCTGTCCCCCGGGACAGGGGCCCGGATTAGGTGAAAAACTGTTTTTT. Full variable domain (remainder filled in from reference TRBV27 and TRBJ1-4): EAQVTQNPRYLITVTGKKLTVTCSQNMNHEYMSWYRQDPGLGLRQIYYSMNVEVTDKGDVPEGYKVSRKEKRNFPLILESPSPNQTSLYFCATPCPPGQGPGLGEKLFFGSGTQLSVL.

The rearrangement links TRBV25-1 to TRBJ2-7; tentative D call: TRBD2 (5 bases). CDR3 length: 15 amino acids. V dropped 3 bases and J dropped 3 bases, with 15 bases sitting between them. Per germline, CDR1 MGHDK and CDR2 SYGVNS. CDR3: CASSDKTGVHYEQYF. The CDR3 region has the DNA TGTGCCAGCAGTGATAAAACCGGGGTCCACTACGAGCAGTACTTC.

This clone has just one count. The chain combines TRBV19 with TRBJ2-3; D may be TRBD2 (6 bases). Trimming cost V 7 bases and J 0 bases, with 11 bases left between them. The CDR3 consists of 14 residues. The germline V gene encodes CDR1 LNHDA and CDR2 SQIVND (reference sequence). The CDR3 bases are TGTGCCAGTAAGGCGGGGCGTAGCACAGATACGCAGTATTTT. This translates into CASKAGRSTDTQYF. Based on the CDR3 plus reference TRBV19 and TRBJ2-3, the full variable domain is DGGITQSPKYLFRKEGQNVTLSCEQNLNHDAMYWYRQDPGQGLRLIYYSQIVNDFQKGDIAEGYSVSREKKESFPLTVTSAQKNPTAFYLCASKAGRSTDTQYFGPGTRLTVL.

V usage is TRBV5-1 and J usage is TRBJ2-3; 7 bases map to TRBD1. The J segment lost 6 bases and the V segment lost 0 bases, leaving 7 bases of the junction unmatched. Germline assignment: CDR1 SGHRS and CDR2 YFSETQ. The CDR3 is 15 amino acids. In DNA form, the CDR3 reads TGCGCCAGCAGCTTGGAGGGGACAGTCTTGGATACGCAGTATTTT. This translates into CASSLEGTVLDTQYF. The full variable domain, rest sourced from reference TRBV5-1 and TRBJ2-3, is KAGVTQTPRYLIKTRGQQVTLSCSPISGHRSVSWYQQTPGQGLQFLFEYFSETQRNKGNFPGRFSGRQFSNSRSEMNVSTLELGDSALYLCASSLEGTVLDTQYFGPGTRLTVL.

This chain connects TRBV7-9 to TRBJ2-2, with 7 bases aligning to TRBD2. V trimming: 5 bases; J trimming: 3 bases; junction bases outside the gene matches: 12. This CDR3 has 17 residues. Per the germline V gene, CDR1 is SEHNR and CDR2 is FQNEAQ (reference sequence). The CDR3 nucleotides are TGTGCCAGCAGCCCGATTATCTCGGGAGGACACACCGGGGAGCTGTTTTTT. As protein: CASSPIISGGHTGELFF.